Presented here are 9 T cell receptor beta chains from one specimen sequenced in a study of blood T cell repertoires in COVID-19. The table came from immunoSEQ multiplex PCR; TCRdb's copy has only in-frame clones and leaves some out. There are 200,000 or so clones in the sample; roughly 90% occur only once, and around 1.6% lies in the top ten. Sequencing was performed on peripheral blood. These receptors came from a man between 70 and 80 years old with acute or convalescent COVID-19.

Only one count was recorded for this clone. The rearrangement uses TRBV3-1 (or the pseudogene TRBV3-2) and TRBJ1-1, with TRBD1 matching 11 bases. The V segment lost 6 bases and the J segment 5 bases; nucleotides outside the gene matches: 5. The V gene's germline CDR1 is LGHDT and CDR2 YNNKEL (reference sequence). The CDR3 spans 14 residues. The CDR3 DNA is TGTGCCAGCAGTGGGACAGGGGGAGAAACTGAAGCTTTCTTT. Protein: CASSGTGGETEAFF.

This clone was observed a single time. This rearrangement joins TRBV25-1 to TRBJ1-1, with no clear D. Germline V gives CDR1 MGHDK, CDR2 SYGVNS. V lost 3 bases, J lost 1 base, and 6 bases lay in between. The CDR3 is 13 amino acids. This chain's CDR3 is CASSDFQNTEAFF. The DNA of the CDR3 is TGTGCCAGCAGTGATTTCCAGAACACTGAAGCTTTCTTT.

The CDR3 spells CASSSQLAGITGELFF. CDR3 DNA sequence: TGTGCCAGCAGCTCACAACTAGCGGGAATCACCGGGGAGCTGTTTTTT. V usage is TRBV4-2 and J usage is TRBJ2-2; TRBD2 agrees at 10 bases. The V gene's germline CDR1 is LGHNA and CDR2 YNFKEQ. There are 16 residues in the CDR3. The V segment lost 5 bases and the J segment 4 bases; nucleotides outside the gene matches: 7.

The chain joins TRBV18 to TRBJ2-3; TRBD2 matches 14 bases. Germline CDR1 and CDR2: KGHSH and LQKENI. V lost 4 bases to trimming and J lost 0 bases; unmatched junction nucleotides: 12. There are 20 residues in the CDR3. The CDR3 region has the DNA TGTGCCAGCTCACGCCTTGGACTAGCGGGAGGTGCCTCTAGCACAGATACGCAGTATTTT. Translating it yields CASSRLGLAGGASSTDTQYF.

This clone appeared a few times. The chain couples TRBV28 to TRBJ2-1; 7 nucleotides line up with TRBD1. V lost 7 bases, J lost 1 base, and 10 bases stayed unmatched. This CDR3 has 16 amino acids. Germline assignment: CDR1 MDHEN and CDR2 SYDVKM. In nucleotides, the CDR3 is TGTGCCAGCATTTCAACCGGGACAGCATCCTACAATGAGCAGTTCTTC. Translation gives CASISTGTASYNEQFF.

The V and J genes are TRBV27 and TRBJ1-6; 9 bases map to TRBD1. J lost 6 bases, V lost 0 bases, and 15 bases had no gene match. This CDR3 comprises 20 residues. Germline-derived CDR1 and CDR2 are MNHEY and SMNVEV (reference sequence). This CDR3 reads CASSLSISGTGSQRNSPLHF. In nucleotides, the CDR3 is TGTGCCAGCAGTTTATCGATTAGCGGGACAGGGTCTCAGCGTAATTCACCCCTCCACTTT.

This clone was seen once. The rearrangement links TRBV3-1 (or the pseudogene TRBV3-2) to TRBJ1-3; 8 nucleotides line up with TRBD1. Germline CDR1 reads LGHDT; CDR2 reads YNNKEL (reference sequence). The CDR3 contains 17 residues. V lost 2 bases, J lost 1 base, and 7 bases stayed unmatched. DNA of the CDR3: TGTGCCAGCAGCCAACCCGGACAGGGCGAATCTGGAAACACCATATATTTT. Translating gives CASSQPGQGESGNTIYF.

This clone has a handful of counts. This chain connects TRBV11-2 to TRBJ2-7; D gene ambiguous. The ends were cut back, 5 bases at V and 2 bases at J, with 19 bases in the middle. The CDR3 length is 16 residues. Germline V lookup: CDR1 SGHAT, CDR2 FQNNGV. In DNA, the CDR3 is TGTGCCAGCAGCCCCAGCTCTACCCCCCTAGCCTACGAGCAGTACTTC. Encoded protein: CASSPSSTPLAYEQYF.

This chain connects TRBV5-3 to TRBJ1-1; weak D call: TRBD1 (5 bases). TRBV5-3 is classed as an ORF, of uncertain function. The CDR3 is 12 amino acids. Trimming cost V 2 bases and J 11 bases, with 13 bases left between them. CDR3 sequence reads: CARSFRGRSAFF. The CDR3 DNA is TGTGCCAGAAGCTTTCGGGGGAGATCGGCTTTCTTT.